This is a list of T cell receptor beta chains from one sample in a study of OX40 agonist ivuxolimab in advanced cancers. Assay used: immunoSEQ multiplex PCR; TCRdb lists only in-frame clones, some missing. The repertoire consists of 65,000 to 100,000 clones, with 90% occurring once and the leading ten covering 0.33%. Sequenced material: CD4+ or CD8+ T cells sorted from blood, taken in a trial of the OX40 agonist ivuxolimab. These receptors were obtained from an adult with an advanced solid tumor such as melanoma, head and neck, liver or kidney cancer. Each CDR3 is given with its conserved first and last residue. The D gene is left open where the match is weak. Not every row has a clone size; where given, it reads once, few, many or a size class.

j_call v_call clone_size d_call cdr3_nt cdr3_aa
TRBJ2-2 TRBV6-4 - TRBD1 TGTGCCAGCGGGACAGAGGCGGACACCGGGGAGCTGTTTTTT CASGTEADTGELFF
TRBJ2-2 TRBV7-6 - TRBD2 TGTGCCAGCAGCCACCAAGCGGGGGGTGCGAACACCGGGGAGCTGTTTTTT CASSHQAGGANTGELFF
TRBJ2-3 TRBV11-2 - TRBD2 TGTGCCAGCAGCATGGGACTAGCGGGGACTGGCGGGGTTGGGCAGTATTTT CASSMGLAGTGGVGQYF
TRBJ2-3 TRBV27 once - TGTGCCAGCAGTTTACGTGGCACAGATACGCAGTATTTT CASSLRGTDTQYF
TRBJ1-1 TRBV6-5 once TRBD1 TGTGCCAGCAGGCCGTCGACAGGGATCACTGAAGCTTTCTTT CASRPSTGITEAFF
TRBJ1-1 TRBV6-1 - - TGTGCCAGCAGGGAAGGGGTGGGTAACACTGAAGCTTTCTTT CASREGVGNTEAFF
TRBJ1-1 TRBV18 - - TGTGCCAGCTCACCACCGGCAGGGTACACTGAAGCTTTCTTT CASSPPAGYTEAFF
TRBJ2-1 TRBV28 - - TGTGCCAGCCTGAAGCGGATAAGCTCCTACAATGAGCAGTTCTTC CASLKRISSYNEQFF
TRBJ2-1 TRBV11-2 - - TGTGCCAGCAGCTTAGAGGGGGGACGCTCCGAGCAGTTCTTC CASSLEGGRSEQFF
TRBJ1-2 TRBV6-1 - TRBD1 TGTGCCAGCAGTGAAGACAGGGGAGCCTATGGCTACACCTTC CASSEDRGAYGYTF
TRBJ1-5 TRBV10-1 - TRBD1 TGCGCCAGCATCTCCCCGTCGGACAGGGAAAGGAATCAGCCCCAGCATTTT CASISPSDRERNQPQHF
TRBJ2-1 TRBV4-1 - - TGCGCCAGCAGCCAAGCAATACGGCAGGAGCCTACACGATACAATGAGCAGTTCTTC CASSQAIRQEPTRYNEQFF
TRBJ1-3 TRBV29-1 - - TGCAGCGTTGGACAGGACAGCTCTGGAAACACCATATATTTT CSVGQDSSGNTIYF
TRBJ1-4 TRBV5-1 - TRBD1 TGCGCCAGCAGCCAAATGGGGACAGCCAATGAAAAACTGTTTTTT CASSQMGTANEKLFF
TRBJ2-2 TRBV19 - TRBD1 TGTGCCAGTAGTATGGGACAGATAAACACCGGGGAGCTGTTTTTT CASSMGQINTGELFF
TRBJ1-2 TRBV6-5 - - TGTGCCAGCAGTTACTCTCCAGGGGCTGTTAACTATGGCTACACCTTC CASSYSPGAVNYGYTF
TRBJ2-3 TRBV29-1 - - TGCAGCGTTTCCGGGGAGACGCAGTATTTT CSVSGETQYF
TRBJ1-4 TRBV7-9 - - TGTGCCAGCAGCTCCCCTAGGGGACAAAGGACGGCTGAAAAACTGTTTTTT CASSSPRGQRTAEKLFF
TRBJ1-4 TRBV2 - - TGTGCCAGCAGGGAGAATGAAAAACTGTTTTTT CASRENEKLFF
TRBJ2-3 TRBV28 - - TGTGCCAGCAGTTTCCCAGGGGAAGGTACGCAGTATTTT CASSFPGEGTQYF
TRBJ2-7 TRBV4-1 few TRBD1 TGCGCCAGCAGCCACAGCCGGGACAGGGGGTACGAGCAGTACTTC CASSHSRDRGYEQYF
TRBJ1-1 TRBV7-2 - - TGTGCCAGCAGCTTAGGGGCCCTGAACACTGAAGCTTTCTTT CASSLGALNTEAFF
TRBJ1-1 TRBV5-1 - - TGCGCCAGCAGCCCTGGTAGCATACAGAACACTGAAGCTTTCTTT CASSPGSIQNTEAFF
TRBJ2-4 TRBV5-1 - TRBD2 TGCGCCAGCACCCCTAGCGGGGGGGCCGGTGGCATTCAGTACTTC CASTPSGGAGGIQYF
TRBJ2-2 TRBV29-1 - TRBD1 TGCAGCGGGAGGACAGGGTACCCCGGGGAGCTGTTTTTT CSGRTGYPGELFF
TRBJ1-1 TRBV7-2 - - TGTGCCAGCAGCCTTGAATCGGACACTGAAGCTTTCTTT CASSLESDTEAFF
TRBJ2-1 TRBV19 - - TGTGCCAGTAGTAGGGGGCTAGCGAATTACAATGAGCAGTTCTTC CASSRGLANYNEQFF
TRBJ2-5 TRBV15 - - TGTGCCACCAGCAGAGACCCTAGGGAGACCCAGTACTTC CATSRDPRETQYF
TRBJ2-6 TRBV7-3 once TRBD1 TGTGCCAGCAGGGGAGACAGGGGAAGAGCTGGGGCCAACGTCCTGACTTTC CASRGDRGRAGANVLTF